The present T cell receptor beta chain was sequenced within a study of blood T cell repertoires in COVID-19. The protocol was immunoSEQ multiplex PCR, while the TCRdb copy is restricted to in-frame clones and leaves out a portion. This sample carries around 180,000 clones, roughly 85% of them seen once, and the ten largest clones take about 5.5%. The trim removed 5 bases at V and 10 bases at J, leaving 14 bases unmatched. The CDR3 length is 15 residues. CDR1 is SGHTA and CDR2 is FQGNSA in the germline V gene. This rearrangement joins TRBV7-2 to TRBJ2-1; 7 nucleotides agree with TRBD1. What was sequenced was peripheral blood. The receptor was derived from a woman between 25 and 40 years old with acute or convalescent COVID-19. The CDR3 nucleotides read TGTGCCAGCAGCGCATGGACAGGAGATGAGCAAGAGCAGTTCTTC. Its protein is CASSAWTGDEQEQFF. Full variable domain (outside the CDR3, taken from reference TRBV7-2 and TRBJ2-1): GAGVSQSPSNKVTEKGKDVELRCDPISGHTALYWYRQSLGQGLEFLIYFQGNSAPDKSGLPSDRFSAERTGGSVSTLTIQRTQQEDSAVYLCASSAWTGDEQEQFFGPGTRLTVL.